This TCR beta chain stems from a study of T cell responses to AZD1222 COVID-19 vaccine. Study overall: Whether given at about 4 or about 12 weeks, second doses were pooled.

The sample holds many counts of this clone. CDR1 and CDR2 (germline): GTSNPN, SVGIG (reference sequence). With 3 bases clipped from V and 5 bases from J, the junction kept 2 bases outside the gene matches. The CDR3 runs 12 residues. Libraries were prepared by immunoSEQ multiplex PCR; TCRdb keeps only in-frame clonotypes and omits some of them. The table shows 90,000 to 100,000 clones, with around 90% occurring only once. This TCR was sampled from an adult in good health. The specimen comprised peripheral blood, sampled on day 0 of AZD1222 vaccination. This chain joins TRBV30 and TRBJ1-2, with 8 bases that match TRBD1. The DNA for the CDR3 is TGTGCCTGGAGCAGGGGGCAATATGGCTACACCTTC. Protein sequence: CAWSRGQYGYTF.